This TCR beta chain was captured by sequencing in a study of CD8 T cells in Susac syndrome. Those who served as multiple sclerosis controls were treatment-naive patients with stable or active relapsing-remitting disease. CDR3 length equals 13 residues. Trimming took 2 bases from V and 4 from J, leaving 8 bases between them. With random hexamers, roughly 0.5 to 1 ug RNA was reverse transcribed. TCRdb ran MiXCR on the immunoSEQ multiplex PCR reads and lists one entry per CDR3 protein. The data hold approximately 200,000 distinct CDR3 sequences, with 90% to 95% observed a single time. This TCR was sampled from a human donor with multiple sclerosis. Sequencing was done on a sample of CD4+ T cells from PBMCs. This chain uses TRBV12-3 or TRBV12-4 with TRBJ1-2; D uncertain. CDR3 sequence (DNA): TGTGCCAGCAGTTTATCTCACGTCTATGGCTACACCTTC. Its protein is CASSLSHVYGYTF.